Listed here are 10 T cell receptor beta chains from one sample, sequenced in a study of a mutant IDH1 vaccine in newly diagnosed glioma. Time point here: week 5, during vaccination. It was 300 ug of mutant IDH1 20-mer peptide that made up each vaccine dose, given with topical imiquimod. Clones were read by immunoSEQ multiplex PCR, and TCRdb kept only the in-frame ones, dropping some. The sample holds approximately 80,000 clones; over 75% are singletons and the top ten take approximately 0.6%. Their recognized antigens are unknown. The starting material was PBMCs, obtained from a glioma patient whose treatment included an IDH1 peptide vaccine. These receptors all stem from a woman between 45 and 65 years old with glioma.

This chain links TRBV27 with TRBJ1-5; 7 nucleotides align to TRBD1. V lost 3 bases and J lost 2; bases outside the gene matches: 7. Per germline, CDR1 MNHEY and CDR2 SMNVEV (reference sequence). The CDR3 is 16 residues long. The CDR3 nucleotides read TGTGCCAGCAGTTTTCAGGACCAGGGGGGCAATCAGCCCCAGCATTTT. Its translation is CASSFQDQGGNQPQHF.

The chain recombines TRBV10-2 with TRBJ2-7, with 11 bases that match TRBD2. This CDR3 spans 15 amino acids. Losses at the gene ends were 5 bases for V and 7 bases for J; bases not matched to a gene: 10. Germline CDR1 reads WSHSY; CDR2 reads SAAADI. This CDR3 reads CASSPTRLAGREQYF. The CDR3 DNA reads TGCGCCAGCAGTCCGACCCGACTAGCGGGGAGGGAGCAGTACTTC.

The chain employs TRBV6-6 and TRBJ1-1; D gene uncertain. Germline values: CDR1 MNHNY, CDR2 SVGAGI (reference sequence). Trimming cost V 2 bases and J 7 bases, with 5 bases left between them. This CDR3 is 11 amino acids long. CDR3 coding DNA: TGTGCCAGCAGTTACATAATTGAAGCTTTCTTT. Translated, it gives CASSYIIEAFF.

Points on this clone: Other DNA sequences within the sample encode an identical CDR3. The rearrangement uses TRBV29-1 and TRBJ1-4; a possible D gene is TRBD1 (5 bases). Looked up from germline, CDR1 is SQVTM and CDR2 is ANQGSEA. This CDR3 comprises 13 residues. V gave up 4 bases and J gave up 5 bases, with 11 bases separating them. CDR3 in amino acids: CSVGTGGNEKLFF. DNA for the CDR3: TGCAGCGTTGGTACGGGGGGGAATGAAAAACTGTTTTTT.

V and J are TRBV6-1 and TRBJ1-4; 9 nucleotides agree with TRBD1. V was clipped by 1 base and J by 10 bases; unmatched bases: 13. This CDR3 region has 17 residues. CDR1 is MNHNS, CDR2 SASEGT, per germline. The CDR3 nucleotides are TGTGCCAGCAGTGAAGGCCGAAACAGGGGGCGGGTAGGAAAACTGTTTTTT. Amino acids: CASSEGRNRGRVGKLFF.

V and J are TRBV19 and TRBJ1-5; perhaps TRBD1 as D (6 bases). The germline CDR1 and CDR2 sequences are LNHDA and SQIVND (reference sequence). CDR3 size: 14 residues. Trimming removed 4 bases from V and 2 bases from J, with 9 bases in between. In DNA form, the CDR3 reads TGTGCCAGTAGTACACAGGGAGGCAATCAGCCCCAGCATTTT. Protein product: CASSTQGGNQPQHF.

This chain joins TRBV5-5 and TRBJ2-7, with TRBD2 identical over 11 bases. V was clipped by 1 base and J by 7 bases; unmatched bases: 7. This CDR3 has 15 amino acids. In germline, CDR1 is SGHKS, CDR2 YYEKEE (reference sequence). Here the CDR3 reads CASSLRLAGGREQYF. CDR3 sequence (DNA): TGTGCCAGCAGCTTGAGGCTAGCGGGAGGACGGGAGCAGTACTTC.

The chain uses TRBV5-1 and TRBJ1-2; D remains unclear. The CDR3 contains 15 residues. V shed 0 bases and J shed 2 bases, with 11 bases lying between them. Germline values: CDR1 SGHRS, CDR2 YFSETQ. This chain's CDR3 is CASSLDLSVNYGYTF. The CDR3 nucleotides read TGCGCCAGCAGCTTGGATCTGAGTGTAAACTATGGCTACACCTTC. Together with reference TRBV5-1 and TRBJ1-2, the CDR3 gives the full variable domain: KAGVTQTPRYLIKTRGQQVTLSCSPISGHRSVSWYQQTPGQGLQFLFEYFSETQRNKGNFPGRFSGRQFSNSRSEMNVSTLELGDSALYLCASSLDLSVNYGYTFGSGTRLTVV.

J is TRBJ2-1 and V is TRBV6-5, with 11 bases fitting TRBD2. CDR1 is MNHEY and CDR2 is SVGAGI in the germline V gene. Germline trimming cut 10 bases from V and 6 bases from J; bases unmatched to any gene: 5. This CDR3 spans 13 amino acids. The CDR3 sequence is CATTSGSRNEQFF. The CDR3 DNA follows: TGTGCCACTACTAGCGGGAGCCGCAATGAGCAGTTCTTC.

The genes are TRBV30 and TRBJ2-5; tentatively, D is TRBD2 (6 bases). The CDR3 is 12 amino acids. V lost 5 bases, J lost 3 bases, and 10 bases lay in between. CDR1 is GTSNPN, CDR2 SVGIG, per germline (reference sequence). The DNA of the CDR3 is TGTGCCTGGGCCAGGGAGGAAGAGACCCAGTACTTC. This gives the protein CAWAREEETQYF. Supplemented by reference TRBV30 and TRBJ2-5, the full variable domain reads SQTIHQWPATLVQPVGSPLSLECTVEGTSNPNLYWYRQAAGRGLQLLFYSVGIGQISSEVPQNLSASRPQDRQFILSSKKLLLSDSGFYLCAWAREEETQYFGPGTRLLVL.